This T cell receptor (beta chain) was recovered during a study of cytomegalovirus exposure and HLA in healthy donors. Study overall: HLA-typed donors were the source of about 90 million unique TCRs held in an early data release.

Findings of the study overall: Rare TCR sequences predominated, though certain public TCRs were found in many donors. Reports indicated that the classifier achieved high specificity and sensitivity in diagnosing cytomegalovirus status.

Between the trimmed V and J ends, which lost 4 bases and 11 bases, there was a span of 14 bases. Germline lookup yields CDR1 LNHDA and CDR2 SQIVND (reference sequence). The CDR3 consists of 13 residues. Note on this clone: The antigen remains undetermined.

Both 60 Vbeta primers and 13 Jbeta primers went into the PCR. Libraries were prepared by immunoSEQ multiplex PCR; TCRdb keeps only in-frame clonotypes and omits some of them. The table records approximately 130,000 clones, 70% to 85% of them present only once. This TCR derives from a young man in good health and CMV-seronegative. This rearrangement joins TRBV19 to TRBJ1-4; weak D call: TRBD1 (5 bases). The sample was PBMCs. The CDR3 region is CASSTQGPSKLFF. The CDR3 DNA reads as TGTGCCAGTAGTACCCAGGGCCCCAGTAAACTGTTTTTT.